The 2 T cell receptor beta chains below come from one sample, sequenced in a study of cytomegalovirus exposure and HLA in healthy donors. 60 Vbeta and 13 Jbeta primers were used in PCR. Sequencing was performed with immunoSEQ multiplex PCR; in TCRdb, only in-frame clones are kept and a portion is missing. The sample holds about 120,000 clones, approximately 65% seen once. Source material: PBMCs. All receptors derive from a young man in good health and CMV-seronegative.

This clone was seen more than once but under ten times. The chain has TRBV18 and TRBJ1-1; perhaps TRBD1 as D (5 bases). Germline CDR1 KGHSH, CDR2 LQKENI. V was shortened by 1 base and J by 1 base, with 16 bases between the two germline ends. The CDR3 spans 17 residues. Here the CDR3 reads CASSPLGQGVGNTEAFF. The CDR3 coding sequence is TGTGCCAGCTCACCACTTGGTCAGGGCGTTGGGAACACTGAAGCTTTCTTT.

This clone was counted between two and nine times. The chain couples TRBV5-6 to TRBJ2-1; D gene unclear. V was shortened by 0 bases and J by 2 bases, with 9 bases between the two germline ends. This CDR3 has 15 residues. Germline V gene lookup returns CDR1 SGHDT and CDR2 YYEEEE. The chain's CDR3 is CASSLAWRTYNEQFF. In DNA form, the CDR3 reads TGTGCCAGCAGCTTGGCGTGGCGGACCTACAATGAGCAGTTCTTC.